This T cell receptor beta chain was obtained from a study of CD8 T cells in ankylosing spondylitis. Study-wide results and limits: Some motif variants had been reported before (in reactive arthritis synovial fluid and blood). Clones linked to disease were reported to show significant enrichment in matched ankylosing spondylitis synovial fluid.

V was pared by 5 bases and J by 4 bases, with 12 bases between. The CDR3 loop spans 13 amino acids. Germline lookup yields CDR1 SEHNR and CDR2 FQNEAQ (reference sequence). Concerning this clonotype: Its target is unknown.

Via MiXCR, TCRdb re-called the 5' RACE reads, giving one row per CDR3 protein. The sample shows 270,000 or so distinct CDR3 sequences, 18% of them seen only once. The V and J genes are TRBV7-9 and TRBJ2-7; D call uncertain. Sequencing used blood, either unsorted or a sorted T cell fraction (not recorded which). This clonotype originated in a male donor with ankylosing spondylitis or in good health (not recorded which). CDR3 sequence reads: CASSPEPGYEQYF. CDR3 nucleotide sequence: TGTGCCAGCAGCCCCGAACCGGGTTACGAGCAGTACTTC.